A single sample is the source of the 25 T cell receptor beta chains below, sequenced in a study of shared clonotypes between healthy human individuals. Naive CD8 cells lacked CD45RO and underwent positive selection for CCR7, leaving out terminally differentiated effector memory CD45RA+ cells. Assay used: immunoSEQ multiplex PCR; TCRdb lists only in-frame clones, some missing. This table holds about 750,000 clones, more than 85% found once. The sequenced sample consisted of naive CD8+ T cells sorted from blood. These receptors all come from a man aged 25 to 40 in good health.

The chain recombines TRBV5-4 with TRBJ2-1, with D perhaps TRBD2 (5 bases). Germline V gene lookup returns CDR1 SGHNT and CDR2 YYREEE (reference sequence). The CDR3 consists of 14 residues. The V gene lost 1 base and the J gene lost 9 bases, with 14 bases spanning the gap. The CDR3 DNA reads TGTGCCAGCAGCTTGTTAATCGGGAAGGGTGAGCAGTTCTTC. Translated: CASSLLIGKGEQFF.

This clone appeared a single time. CDR3 DNA sequence: TGCGCCAGCAGCTCGAACAGGGGGTCGGGGTACGAGCAGTACTTC. Translated: CASSSNRGSGYEQYF. The V and J genes are TRBV4-3 and TRBJ2-7; 8 bases are shared with TRBD1. The CDR3 sequence is 15 residues long. Germline V lookup: CDR1 LGHNA, CDR2 YSLEER. V was pared by 5 bases and J by 4 bases, with 10 bases of the junction left unmatched.

This rearrangement joins TRBV7-8 to TRBJ2-7, with D unresolved. The germline V and J ends were trimmed by 1 base and 1 base, with 8 bases remaining between them. CDR3 size: 14 residues. Germline V gives CDR1 SGHVS, CDR2 FQNEAQ. The CDR3 region is CASSLGTVSYEQYF. The CDR3, as DNA: TGTGCCAGCAGCTTAGGCACGGTTTCCTACGAGCAGTACTTC.

Comment on this clone: This specimen includes other DNA sequences encoding the same CDR3. The V call is TRBV7-9, the J call TRBJ2-7; D gene ambiguous. Trimming removed 5 bases at V and 3 bases at J, with 11 bases between. Per the germline V gene, CDR1 is SEHNR and CDR2 is FQNEAQ (reference sequence). CDR3 size: 13 residues. For the CDR3, the DNA is TGTGCCAGCAGCCCCCCGGGCAGCTACGAGCAGTACTTC. Residues: CASSPPGSYEQYF. Together with reference TRBV7-9 and TRBJ2-7, the CDR3 gives the full variable domain: DTGVSQNPRHKITKRGQNVTFRCDPISEHNRLYWYRQTLGQGPEFLTYFQNEAQLEKSRLLSDRFSAERPKGSFSTLEIQRTEQGDSAMYLCASSPPGSYEQYFGPGTRLTVT.

The rearrangement joins TRBV6-1 to TRBJ2-7; D gene unclear. From germline, CDR1 is MNHNS and CDR2 SASEGT. V lost 1 base to trimming and J lost 2 bases, with 12 bases between them. This CDR3 has 15 residues. CDR3 amino acids: CASSEGVGWTYEQYF. CDR3 DNA sequence: TGTGCCAGCAGTGAAGGGGTAGGGTGGACCTACGAGCAGTACTTC.

The chain is built from TRBV7-9 and TRBJ2-2; D tentatively reads TRBD1 or TRBD2 (5 bases each). CDR3 size: 15 residues. Looked up from germline, CDR1 is SEHNR and CDR2 is FQNEAQ (reference sequence). V was cut by 5 bases and J by 2 bases, with 12 bases left in between. CDR3 sequence reads: CASSPQWDNTGELFF. CDR3 nucleotides: TGTGCCAGCAGCCCCCAGTGGGACAACACCGGGGAGCTGTTTTTT.

This sequence joins TRBV14 and TRBJ2-7; 8 positions agree with TRBD2. CDR1 and CDR2 (germline): SGHDN, FVKESK. Trimming took 1 base from V and 0 from J; bases not matched to a gene: 14. This CDR3 is built from 19 residues. CDR3 nucleotide sequence: TGTGCCAGCAGCCAAGTTTCGGGGGATAGCGGGATGCACTCCTACGAGCAGTACTTC. Amino acids: CASSQVSGDSGMHSYEQYF.

The V and J genes are TRBV7-9 and TRBJ2-1, with unresolved D. V was shortened by 7 bases and J by 4 bases, with 8 bases between the two germline ends. Germline V lookup: CDR1 SEHNR, CDR2 FQNEAQ (reference sequence). The CDR3 has 12 amino acids. CDR3 coding DNA: TGTGCCAGCACCATTGAGTACAATGAGCAGTTCTTC. It is translated as CASTIEYNEQFF.

The V call is TRBV27, the J call TRBJ2-1, with D unresolved. Germline V gene data show CDR1 as MNHEY and CDR2 as SMNVEV (reference sequence). This CDR3 contains 15 residues. V lost 0 bases to trimming and J lost 1 base, with 7 bases between them. The CDR3 loop is CASSLSTLSYNEQFF. The CDR3 nucleotides are TGTGCCAGCAGTTTATCGACTCTATCCTACAATGAGCAGTTCTTC.

The chain uses TRBV30 and TRBJ1-2, with D uncertain. The CDR3 covers 13 residues. Trimming left V 4 bases short and J 7 bases short, with 16 bases between. The germline V gene has CDR1 GTSNPN and CDR2 SVGIG (reference sequence). As DNA, the CDR3 is TGTGCCTGGACTCGGGGAGTAAGGGCTGGCTACACCTTC. Protein: CAWTRGVRAGYTF.

The rearrangement uses TRBV11-2 and TRBJ2-5, with D unresolved. This CDR3 comprises 15 residues. Trimming pared 6 bases from V and 2 bases from J, leaving 16 bases between. Germline values: CDR1 SGHAT, CDR2 FQNNGV. In DNA, the CDR3 is TGTGCCAGCAGTTCCGACTGGGCTCCTCAAGAGACCCAGTACTTC. Encoded protein: CASSSDWAPQETQYF.

V usage is TRBV27 and J usage is TRBJ1-2, with 9 bases lining up with TRBD1. The CDR3 is 15 amino acids. V lost 2 bases and J lost 3; bases outside the gene matches: 4. Germline CDR1 reads MNHEY; CDR2 reads SMNVEV (reference sequence). CDR3 bases: TGTGCCAGCAGTTTAAACAGGGGGCATCACTATGGCTACACCTTC. It codes for CASSLNRGHHYGYTF.

This chain joins TRBV19 and TRBJ2-2; 7 positions match TRBD2. CDR1 LNHDA and CDR2 SQIVND come from the germline V gene (reference sequence). Germline trimming cut 5 bases from V and 5 bases from J; bases unmatched to any gene: 11. The CDR3 is 16 amino acids. The DNA of the CDR3 is TGTGCCAGTAGTCTGAGTTTAGCGGGCGGTACCGGGGAGCTGTTTTTT. This codes for CASSLSLAGGTGELFF.

Note on this clone: The identical CDR3 is also encoded by other nucleotide sequences in the sample. The chain employs TRBV11-2 and TRBJ2-7; D is unresolved. Per the germline V gene, CDR1 is SGHAT and CDR2 is FQNNGV. V was clipped by 2 bases and J by 1 base, with 6 bases between them. CDR3 size: 13 residues. Here the CDR3 reads CASSLLESYEQYF. CDR3 in DNA: TGTGCCAGCAGCTTATTAGAATCCTACGAGCAGTACTTC.

The chain has TRBV29-1 and TRBJ1-1; D uncertain. In germline, CDR1 is SQVTM, CDR2 ANQGSEA. The CDR3 has 14 amino acids. V shed 5 bases and J shed 4 bases, with 17 bases lying between them. The CDR3 sequence: CSVSRQGIGTEAFF. CDR3 DNA: TGCAGCGTTTCGCGACAAGGGATTGGCACTGAAGCTTTCTTT.

The chain employs TRBV27 and TRBJ2-7, with TRBD1 as a possible D gene (5 bases). This CDR3 comprises 14 residues. V dropped 4 bases and J dropped 3 bases, with 13 bases sitting between them. Germline V lookup: CDR1 MNHEY, CDR2 SMNVEV (reference sequence). As DNA, the CDR3 is TGTGCCAGCAGTTCGACAGTTGTCAACTACGAGCAGTACTTC. Protein: CASSSTVVNYEQYF.

V is TRBV5-6 and J is TRBJ2-1, with unresolved D. CDR1 and CDR2 (germline): SGHDT, YYEEEE. Trimming cost V 0 bases and J 2 bases, with 9 bases left between them. The CDR3 has 15 residues. This chain's CDR3 is CASSLGAPTYNEQFF. CDR3 nucleotide sequence: TGTGCCAGCAGCTTGGGGGCCCCAACCTACAATGAGCAGTTCTTC.

This chain connects TRBV27 to TRBJ2-2, with 11 bases fitting TRBD2. The germline CDR1 and CDR2 sequences are MNHEY and SMNVEV (reference sequence). Trimming cost V 8 bases and J 0 bases; bases outside gene matches: 14. This CDR3 is 19 amino acids long. The DNA of the CDR3 is TGTGCCAGCCCAAATGAGGGTAGCGGGAGGGGCGCGAACACCGGGGAGCTGTTTTTT. Encoded protein: CASPNEGSGRGANTGELFF.

V is TRBV5-8 and J is TRBJ1-2; maybe TRBD1 (5 bases). CDR3 size: 14 residues. Germline assignment: CDR1 SGHTS and CDR2 YDEGEE. Trimming took 3 bases from V and 4 from J, leaving 13 bases between them. The CDR3: CASSSGRLGYGYTF. Written as DNA, the CDR3 is TGTGCCAGCAGCTCGGGACGTCTTGGCTATGGCTACACCTTC.

The chain is built from TRBV9 and TRBJ1-3; the D gene is possibly TRBD1 (6 bases). Germline V CDR1 and CDR2: SGDLS, YYNGEE. Trimming shortened V by 0 bases and J by 1 base, and 8 bases separated the two germline ends. This CDR3 is built from 15 residues. DNA of the CDR3: TGTGCCAGCAGCGTAGAAGGACAGTCTGGAAACACCATATATTTT. Its protein is CASSVEGQSGNTIYF.

The chain employs TRBV27 and TRBJ2-3; 8 bases fit TRBD1. The CDR3 runs 14 residues. With 8 bases clipped from V and 2 bases from J, the junction kept 6 bases outside the gene matches. CDR1 is MNHEY and CDR2 is SMNVEV in the germline V gene (reference sequence). CDR3 region: CASGQGLTTDTQYF. Here the CDR3 DNA reads TGTGCCAGCGGACAGGGCCTTACCACAGATACGCAGTATTTT.

In regard to this clone: The sample contains more than one DNA sequence encoding this CDR3. This sequence joins TRBV15 and TRBJ2-7; D gene ambiguous. The CDR3 extends over 13 amino acids. Germline V gives CDR1 LNHNV, CDR2 YYDKDF (reference sequence). Trimming shortened V by 0 bases and J by 4 bases, and 7 bases separated the two germline ends. The CDR3 here is CATSRDRGYEQYF. CDR3 DNA sequence: TGTGCCACCAGCAGAGATCGTGGGTACGAGCAGTACTTC.

The chain carries TRBV6-6 and TRBJ2-7, with a tentative D call TRBD1 (5 bases). With 2 bases removed from V and 4 bases from J, the gap between germline ends came to 9 bases. CDR1 is MNHNY, CDR2 SVGAGI, per germline (reference sequence). There are 13 residues in the CDR3. CDR3 sequence (DNA): TGTGCCAGCAGTTACCTCCAGGGTTACGAGCAGTACTTC. Translated, it gives CASSYLQGYEQYF.

For the CDR3, the DNA is TGCGCCAGCAGACAACAGGACGGTGAGCAGTTCTTC. Its protein product is CASRQQDGEQFF. The rearrangement uses TRBV4-1 and TRBJ2-1, with a tentative D call TRBD1 (5 bases). The germline V gene encodes CDR1 MGHRA and CDR2 YSYEKL. Trimming removed 6 bases from V and 9 bases from J, with 12 bases in between. The CDR3 contains 12 residues.

The chain carries TRBV21-1 and TRBJ1-5. TRBV21-1 is recorded as a pseudogene. The CDR3 length is 15 residues. The CDR3 DNA follows: TGTGCCAGCAGCAAAGAGGAGGGGGGTGATCAGCCCCAGCATTTT. It is translated as CASSKEEGGDQPQHF.